One sample yielded the 14 T cell receptor beta chains listed below, sequenced in a study of T cell responses to AZD1222 COVID-19 vaccine. The protocol was immunoSEQ multiplex PCR, while the TCRdb copy is restricted to in-frame clones and leaves out a portion. The table shows fewer than 100,000 clones, with about 88% occurring only once. Sequencing used peripheral blood, obtained on day 0 of AZD1222 vaccination. These receptors were obtained from an adult in good health.

This sequence joins TRBV28 and TRBJ1-2, with TRBD1 matching 10 bases. The trim removed 6 bases at V and 4 bases at J, leaving 5 bases unmatched. Germline assignment: CDR1 MDHEN and CDR2 SYDVKM. The CDR3 contains 14 residues. The CDR3 region has the DNA TGTGCCAGCAGGCCGGGACAGGGGATCTATGGCTACACCTTC. Its protein is CASRPGQGIYGYTF.

The CDR3: CASSPLDQLKNTEAFF. DNA of the CDR3: TGTGCCAGCAGCCCCCTTGACCAGTTAAAGAACACTGAAGCTTTCTTT. The V and J genes are TRBV14 and TRBJ1-1; D is ambiguous. The V and J ends lost 4 bases and 1 base respectively, with 16 bases between them. The V gene's germline CDR1 is SGHDN and CDR2 FVKESK. The CDR3 extends over 16 amino acids.

V is TRBV5-1 and J is TRBJ2-1; 8 nucleotides align to TRBD1. After removal of 0 bases from V and 9 bases from J, the junction contained 5 bases not matched to a gene. Germline V CDR1 and CDR2: SGHRS, YFSETQ. The length of the CDR3 is 14 residues. The CDR3 protein is CASSLGTGSGEQFF. The CDR3 DNA is TGCGCCAGCAGCTTGGGGACAGGGTCGGGTGAGCAGTTCTTC.

V usage is TRBV6-1 and J usage is TRBJ1-5; the D is unclear. Germline assignment: CDR1 MNHNS and CDR2 SASEGT. V lost 1 base, J lost 0 bases, and 10 bases lay in between. The CDR3 is 16 amino acids. The CDR3 DNA reads as TGTGCCAGCAGTGAAGGAAGGGTATATAGCAATCAGCCCCAGCATTTT. Its protein product is CASSEGRVYSNQPQHF.

The J gene is TRBJ1-6, the V gene TRBV4-3; the D is unclear. The CDR3 loop spans 14 amino acids. Germline lookup yields CDR1 LGHNA and CDR2 YSLEER. V lost 0 bases and J lost 7, with 7 bases in between. This CDR3 is CASSQEAVNSPLHF. The CDR3 DNA reads TGCGCCAGCAGCCAAGAGGCGGTAAATTCACCCCTCCACTTT.

The rearrangement uses TRBV7-9 and TRBJ1-5; D gene unclear. V was clipped by 1 base and J by 9 bases, with 4 bases between them. CDR3 size: 11 residues. The germline V gene encodes CDR1 SEHNR and CDR2 FQNEAQ (reference sequence). The DNA of the CDR3 is TGTGCCAGCAGCTTAGGCGGGCCCCAGCATTTT. Translating it yields CASSLGGPQHF.

The J gene is TRBJ2-7, the V gene TRBV5-5; TRBD1 might be the D (5 bases). The CDR3 length is 16 residues. V shed 0 bases and J shed 4 bases, with 17 bases lying between them. The V gene's germline CDR1 is SGHKS and CDR2 YYEKEE (reference sequence). The CDR3 loop is CASSLEALLDSYEQYF. CDR3 DNA: TGTGCCAGCAGCTTGGAAGCCCTCTTAGACAGTTACGAGCAGTACTTC.

The chain combines TRBV11-1 with TRBJ2-3; D is undetermined. CDR1 and CDR2 from the germline V gene are SGHAT and FQDESV (reference sequence). CDR3 length equals 15 residues. Trimming left V 2 bases short and J 6 bases short, with 15 bases between. The CDR3 region is CASSLNPPPGDTQYF. The CDR3, as DNA: TGTGCCAGCAGCTTAAATCCCCCTCCGGGCGATACGCAGTATTTT.

The rearrangement joins TRBV19 to TRBJ2-7; weak D call: TRBD2 (6 bases). CDR1 and CDR2 (germline): LNHDA, SQIVND (reference sequence). The CDR3 has 14 residues. V lost 1 base to trimming and J lost 7 bases, with 14 bases between them. Here the CDR3 DNA reads TGTGCCAGTAGTATAGGGACCACCGGAGGGGAGCAGTACTTC. The encoded protein is CASSIGTTGGEQYF.

The chain joins TRBV6-5 to TRBJ1-2; D uncertain. The CDR3 sequence is 13 residues long. From germline, CDR1 is MNHEY and CDR2 SVGAGI. Trimming left V 6 bases short and J 8 bases short, with 16 bases between. As DNA, the CDR3 is TGTGCCAGCAGACCCTCCCGTGGGAGCGGCTACACCTTC. Translation gives CASRPSRGSGYTF.

The gene calls are TRBV7-6 and TRBJ2-3, with D possibly called TRBD1 or TRBD2 (6 bases each). This CDR3 is built from 14 residues. The germline CDR1 and CDR2 sequences are SGHVS and FNYEAQ. V was shortened by 3 bases and J by 4 bases, with 11 bases between the two germline ends. CDR3 sequence reads: CASSFGGPADTQYF. CDR3 nucleotides: TGTGCCAGCAGCTTTGGGGGGCCGGCAGATACGCAGTATTTT.

V usage is TRBV4-2 and J usage is TRBJ1-4, with 7 bases fitting TRBD1. The CDR3 has 17 amino acids. V dropped 0 bases and J dropped 6; count of bases not matched to a gene: 10. Germline lookup yields CDR1 LGHNA and CDR2 YNFKEQ. The CDR3 reads CASSQDRRQGDDEKLFF. Written as DNA, the CDR3 is TGTGCCAGCAGCCAAGATAGGAGACAGGGAGACGATGAAAAACTGTTTTTT.

The genes are TRBV4-1 and TRBJ2-1; D is uncertain. There are 16 residues in the CDR3. V lost 2 bases and J 4 bases, leaving 15 bases between the germline ends. The germline V gene has CDR1 MGHRA and CDR2 YSYEKL. In DNA, the CDR3 is TGCGCCAGCAGCCAAACACCGGGTGGTGGGTACAATGAGCAGTTCTTC. Translation gives CASSQTPGGGYNEQFF.

This chain links TRBV3-1 (or the pseudogene TRBV3-2) with TRBJ2-1; D is tentatively TRBD1 or TRBD2 (6 bases each). The CDR3 extends over 16 amino acids. Germline CDR1 reads LGHDT; CDR2 reads YNNKEL (reference sequence). V was cut by 0 bases and J by 5 bases, with 14 bases left in between. The DNA for the CDR3 is TGTGCCAGCAGCCAAGATGGAACGGGGGCTGACAATGAGCAGTTCTTC. Translation gives CASSQDGTGADNEQFF.